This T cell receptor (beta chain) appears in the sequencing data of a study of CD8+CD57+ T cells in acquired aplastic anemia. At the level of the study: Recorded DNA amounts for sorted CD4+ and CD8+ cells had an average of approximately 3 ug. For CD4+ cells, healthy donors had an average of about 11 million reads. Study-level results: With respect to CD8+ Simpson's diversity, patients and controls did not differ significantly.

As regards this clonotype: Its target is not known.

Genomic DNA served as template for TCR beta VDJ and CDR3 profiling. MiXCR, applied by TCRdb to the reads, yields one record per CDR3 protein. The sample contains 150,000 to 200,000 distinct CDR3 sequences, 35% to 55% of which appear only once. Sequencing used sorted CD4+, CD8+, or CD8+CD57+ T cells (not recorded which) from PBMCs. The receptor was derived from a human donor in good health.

CDR3: CASGPGFHEAFF. Written as DNA, the CDR3 is TGTGCCAGCGGCCCGGGTTTTCACGAAGCTTTCTTT. The chain links TRBV24-1 to TRBJ1-1; no clear D. This CDR3 region has 12 residues. Trimming removed 11 bases at V and 8 bases at J, with 17 bases between. Germline V gene lookup returns CDR1 KGHDR and CDR2 SFDVKD.